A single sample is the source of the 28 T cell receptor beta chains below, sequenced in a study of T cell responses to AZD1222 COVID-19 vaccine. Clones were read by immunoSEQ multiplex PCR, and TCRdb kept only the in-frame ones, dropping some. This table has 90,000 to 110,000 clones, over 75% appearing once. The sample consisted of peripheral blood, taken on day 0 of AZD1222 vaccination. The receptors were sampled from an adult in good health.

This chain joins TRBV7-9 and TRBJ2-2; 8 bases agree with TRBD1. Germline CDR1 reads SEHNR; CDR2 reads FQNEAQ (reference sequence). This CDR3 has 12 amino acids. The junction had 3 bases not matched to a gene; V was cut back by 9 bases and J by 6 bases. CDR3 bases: TGTGCCAGATCAGGGGGCCCCGGGGAGCTGTTTTTT. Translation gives CARSGGPGELFF.

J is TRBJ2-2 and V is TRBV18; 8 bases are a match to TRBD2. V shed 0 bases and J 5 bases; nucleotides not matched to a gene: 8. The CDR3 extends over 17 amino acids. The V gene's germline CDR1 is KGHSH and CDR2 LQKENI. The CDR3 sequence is CASSPPSGKGGTGELFF. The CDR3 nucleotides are TGTGCCAGCTCACCACCTAGCGGGAAAGGAGGAACCGGGGAGCTGTTTTTT.

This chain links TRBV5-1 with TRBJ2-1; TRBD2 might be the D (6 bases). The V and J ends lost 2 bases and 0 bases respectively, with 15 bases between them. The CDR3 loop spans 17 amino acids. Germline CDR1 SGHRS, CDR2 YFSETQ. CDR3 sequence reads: CASSFLLRGSSYNEQFF. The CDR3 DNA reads TGCGCCAGCAGCTTTTTGCTCCGGGGGAGCTCCTACAATGAGCAGTTCTTC.

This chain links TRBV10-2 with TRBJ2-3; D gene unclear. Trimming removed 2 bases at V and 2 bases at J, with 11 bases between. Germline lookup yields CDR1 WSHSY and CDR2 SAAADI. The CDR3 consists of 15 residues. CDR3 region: CASSESSPVTDTQYF. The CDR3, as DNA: TGCGCCAGCAGTGAGAGCTCCCCCGTCACAGATACGCAGTATTTT.

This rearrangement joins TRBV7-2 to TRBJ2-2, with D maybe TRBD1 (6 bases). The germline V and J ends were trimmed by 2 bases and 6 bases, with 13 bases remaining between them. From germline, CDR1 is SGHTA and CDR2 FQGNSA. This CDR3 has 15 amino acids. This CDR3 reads CASSLLAGVSGELFF. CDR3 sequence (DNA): TGTGCCAGCAGCTTACTGGCAGGGGTATCCGGGGAGCTGTTTTTT.

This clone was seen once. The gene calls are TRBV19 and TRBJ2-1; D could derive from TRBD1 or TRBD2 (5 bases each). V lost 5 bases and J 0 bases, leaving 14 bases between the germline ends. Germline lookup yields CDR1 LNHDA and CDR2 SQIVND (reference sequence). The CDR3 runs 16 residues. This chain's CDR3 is CASSPQGDPSYNEQFF. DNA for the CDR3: TGTGCCAGTAGTCCCCAGGGAGATCCCTCCTACAATGAGCAGTTCTTC. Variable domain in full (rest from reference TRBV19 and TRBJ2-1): DGGITQSPKYLFRKEGQNVTLSCEQNLNHDAMYWYRQDPGQGLRLIYYSQIVNDFQKGDIAEGYSVSREKKESFPLTVTSAQKNPTAFYLCASSPQGDPSYNEQFFGPGTRLTVL.

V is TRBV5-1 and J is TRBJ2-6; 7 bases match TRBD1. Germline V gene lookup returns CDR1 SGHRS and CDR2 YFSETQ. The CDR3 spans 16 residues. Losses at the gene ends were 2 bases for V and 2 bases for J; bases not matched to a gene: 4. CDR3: CASSLHRGTGANVLTF. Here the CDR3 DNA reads TGCGCCAGCAGCTTACACAGGGGAACTGGGGCCAACGTCCTGACTTTC.

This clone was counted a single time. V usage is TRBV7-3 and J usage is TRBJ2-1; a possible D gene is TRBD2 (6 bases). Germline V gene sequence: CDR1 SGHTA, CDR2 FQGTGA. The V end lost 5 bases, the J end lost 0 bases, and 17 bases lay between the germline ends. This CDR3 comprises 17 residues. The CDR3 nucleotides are TGTGCCAGCAGCCGCACGCTATACGGGGGCTCCTACAATGAGCAGTTCTTC. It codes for CASSRTLYGGSYNEQFF.

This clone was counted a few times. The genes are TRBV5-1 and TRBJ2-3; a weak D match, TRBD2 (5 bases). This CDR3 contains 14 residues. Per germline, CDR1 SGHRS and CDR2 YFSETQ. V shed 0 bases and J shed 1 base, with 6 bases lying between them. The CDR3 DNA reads TGCGCCAGCAGCTTGGGAGCGGGCACAGATACGCAGTATTTT. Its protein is CASSLGAGTDTQYF.

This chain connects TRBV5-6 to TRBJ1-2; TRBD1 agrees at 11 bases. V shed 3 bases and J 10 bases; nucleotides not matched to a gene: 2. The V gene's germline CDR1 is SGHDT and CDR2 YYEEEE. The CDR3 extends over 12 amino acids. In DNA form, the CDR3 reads TGTGCCAGCAGCTCAGGACAGGGGGCCTACACCTTC. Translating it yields CASSSGQGAYTF.

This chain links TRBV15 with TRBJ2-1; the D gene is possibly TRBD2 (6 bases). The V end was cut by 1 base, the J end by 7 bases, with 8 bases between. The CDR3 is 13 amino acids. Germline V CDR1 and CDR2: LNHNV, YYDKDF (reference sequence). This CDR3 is CATSRVGGNEQFF. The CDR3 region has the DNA TGTGCCACCAGCAGAGTTGGGGGGAATGAGCAGTTCTTC.

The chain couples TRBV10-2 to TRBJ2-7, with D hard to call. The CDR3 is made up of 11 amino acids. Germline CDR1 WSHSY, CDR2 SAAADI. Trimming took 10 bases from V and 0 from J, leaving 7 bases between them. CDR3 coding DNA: TGCGCCACCACAGACTCCTACGAGCAGTACTTC. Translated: CATTDSYEQYF.

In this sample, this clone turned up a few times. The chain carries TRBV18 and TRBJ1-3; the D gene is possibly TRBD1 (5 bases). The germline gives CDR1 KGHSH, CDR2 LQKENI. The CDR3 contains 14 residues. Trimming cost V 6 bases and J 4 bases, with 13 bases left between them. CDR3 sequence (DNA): TGTGCCAGCTCCCCAGGAGGGGAAGGAAACACCATATATTTT. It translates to CASSPGGEGNTIYF.

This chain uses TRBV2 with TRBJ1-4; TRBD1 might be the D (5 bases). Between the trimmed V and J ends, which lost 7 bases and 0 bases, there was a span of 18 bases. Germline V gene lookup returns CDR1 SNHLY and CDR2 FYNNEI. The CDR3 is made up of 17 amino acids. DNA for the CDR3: TGTGCCAGCACAGCGGGACCTCCTGTTGCAACTAATGAAAAACTGTTTTTT. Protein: CASTAGPPVATNEKLFF.

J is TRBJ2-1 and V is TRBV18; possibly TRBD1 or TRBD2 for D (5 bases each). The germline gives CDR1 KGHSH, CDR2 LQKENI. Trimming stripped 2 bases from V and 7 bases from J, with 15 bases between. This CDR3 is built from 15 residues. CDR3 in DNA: TGTGCCAGCTCACCAGGGGCATCCTGGAGGAATGAGCAGTTCTTC. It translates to CASSPGASWRNEQFF. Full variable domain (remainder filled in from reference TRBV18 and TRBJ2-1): NAGVMQNPRHLVRRRGQEARLRCSPMKGHSHVYWYRQLPEEGLKFMVYLQKENIIDESGMPKERFSAEFPKEGPSILRIQQVVRGDSAAYFCASSPGASWRNEQFFGPGTRLTVL.

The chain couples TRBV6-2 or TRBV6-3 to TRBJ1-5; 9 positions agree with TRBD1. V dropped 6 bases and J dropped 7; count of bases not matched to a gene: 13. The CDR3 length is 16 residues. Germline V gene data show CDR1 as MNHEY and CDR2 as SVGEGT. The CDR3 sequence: CASSNPEQGARQPQHF. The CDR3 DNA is TGTGCCAGCAGCAATCCTGAACAGGGGGCAAGGCAGCCCCAGCATTTT.

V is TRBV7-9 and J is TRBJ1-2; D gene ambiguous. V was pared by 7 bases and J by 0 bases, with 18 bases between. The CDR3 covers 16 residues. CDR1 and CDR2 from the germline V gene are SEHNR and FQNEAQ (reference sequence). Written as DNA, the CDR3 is TGTGCCAGCAACCCACTCGACGTAACCCCTAACTATGGCTACACCTTC. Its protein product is CASNPLDVTPNYGYTF.

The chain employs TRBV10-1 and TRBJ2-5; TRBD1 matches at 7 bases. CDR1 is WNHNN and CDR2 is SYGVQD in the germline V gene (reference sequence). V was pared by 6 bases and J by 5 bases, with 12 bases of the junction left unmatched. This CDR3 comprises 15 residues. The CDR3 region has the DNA TGCGCCAGCAGCGGGACAGCTGGACGAGTTGAGACCCAGTACTTC. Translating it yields CASSGTAGRVETQYF.

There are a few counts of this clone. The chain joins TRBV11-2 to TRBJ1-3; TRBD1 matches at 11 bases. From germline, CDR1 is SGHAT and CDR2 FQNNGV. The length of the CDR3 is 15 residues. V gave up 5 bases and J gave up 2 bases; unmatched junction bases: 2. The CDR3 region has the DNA TGTGCCAGCAGCAAGGACAGGGGGCCTGGAAACACCATATATTTT. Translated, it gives CASSKDRGPGNTIYF.

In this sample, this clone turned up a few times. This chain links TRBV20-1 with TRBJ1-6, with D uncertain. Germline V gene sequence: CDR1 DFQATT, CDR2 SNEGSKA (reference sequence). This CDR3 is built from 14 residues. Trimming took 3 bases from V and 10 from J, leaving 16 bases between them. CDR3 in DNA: TGCAGTGCTAGTAGCCAGCCTTTAGGATCACCCCTCCACTTT. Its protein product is CSASSQPLGSPLHF.

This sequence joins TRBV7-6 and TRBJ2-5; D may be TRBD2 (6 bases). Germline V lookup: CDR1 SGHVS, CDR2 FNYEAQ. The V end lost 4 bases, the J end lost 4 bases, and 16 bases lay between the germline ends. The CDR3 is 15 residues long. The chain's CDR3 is CASSSTLSGGETQYF. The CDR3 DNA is TGTGCCAGCAGCTCGACCCTTAGCGGAGGAGAGACCCAGTACTTC.

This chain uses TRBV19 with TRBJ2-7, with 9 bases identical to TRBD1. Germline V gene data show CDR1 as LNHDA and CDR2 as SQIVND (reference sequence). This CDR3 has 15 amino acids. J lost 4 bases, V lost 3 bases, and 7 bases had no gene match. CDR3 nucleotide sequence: TGTGCCAGTAGTATGAAACAGGGGGCAGGGTACGAGCAGTACTTC. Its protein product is CASSMKQGAGYEQYF.

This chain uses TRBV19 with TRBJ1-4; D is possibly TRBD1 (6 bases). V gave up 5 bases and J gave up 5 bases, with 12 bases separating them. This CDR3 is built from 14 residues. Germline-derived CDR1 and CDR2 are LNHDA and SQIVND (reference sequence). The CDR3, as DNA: TGTGCCAGTAGTTCACCAGGGGAGAATGAAAAACTGTTTTTT. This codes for CASSSPGENEKLFF.

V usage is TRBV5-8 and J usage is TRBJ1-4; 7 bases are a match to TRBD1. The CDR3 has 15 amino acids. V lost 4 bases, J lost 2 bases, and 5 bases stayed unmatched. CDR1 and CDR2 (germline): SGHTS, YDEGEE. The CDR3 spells CASSDRDSTNEKLFF. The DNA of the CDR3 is TGTGCCAGCAGCGACCGGGACAGCACTAATGAAAAACTGTTTTTT.

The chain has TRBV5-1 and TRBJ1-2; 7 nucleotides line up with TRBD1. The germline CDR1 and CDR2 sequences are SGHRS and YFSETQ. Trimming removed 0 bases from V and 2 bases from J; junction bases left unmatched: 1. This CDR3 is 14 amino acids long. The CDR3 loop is CASSLVTGNYGYTF. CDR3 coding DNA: TGCGCCAGCAGCTTGGTGACAGGGAACTATGGCTACACCTTC.

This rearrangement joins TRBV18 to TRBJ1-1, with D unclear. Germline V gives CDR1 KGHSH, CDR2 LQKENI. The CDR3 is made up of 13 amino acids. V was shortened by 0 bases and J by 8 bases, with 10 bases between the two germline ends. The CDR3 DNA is TGTGCCAGCTCACCACCGAACAGAGTCGAAGCTTTCTTT. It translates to CASSPPNRVEAFF.

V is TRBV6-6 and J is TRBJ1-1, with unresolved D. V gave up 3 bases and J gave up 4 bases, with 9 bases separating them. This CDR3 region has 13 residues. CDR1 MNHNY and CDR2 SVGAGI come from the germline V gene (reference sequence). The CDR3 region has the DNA TGTGCCAGCAGTTATTCCCAAACCACTGAAGCTTTCTTT. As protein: CASSYSQTTEAFF.

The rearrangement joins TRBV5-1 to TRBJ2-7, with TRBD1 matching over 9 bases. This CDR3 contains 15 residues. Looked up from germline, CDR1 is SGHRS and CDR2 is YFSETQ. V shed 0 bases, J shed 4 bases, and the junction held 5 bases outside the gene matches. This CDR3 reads CASSLGDRASYEQYF. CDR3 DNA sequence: TGCGCCAGCAGCTTGGGGGACAGGGCGTCTTACGAGCAGTACTTC.